This TCR beta chain was obtained from a study of CD8 T cells in ankylosing spondylitis. General study results and limits: It appeared that ankylosing spondylitis blood was characterized by a TCR beta motif of roughly 8 highly homologous variants. A CD8+ phenotype characterized the disease-linked clones, which were relatively rare in peripheral blood.

Germline V lookup: CDR1 SGHAT, CDR2 FQNNGV. There are 13 residues in the CDR3. V was trimmed by 2 bases and J by 6 bases, leaving 11 bases between them. Each CDR3 protein is one row after TCRdb ran MiXCR on the 5' RACE reads. The profile shows about 390,000 distinct CDR3 sequences, under 25% of them singletons. Turning to this clonotype: The antigen remains undetermined.

Sequencing was carried out using blood, either unsorted or a sorted T cell fraction (not recorded which). This receptor was taken from a male donor with ankylosing spondylitis. The chain has TRBV11-2 and TRBJ2-7; either TRBD1 or TRBD2 may supply D (5 bases each). Here the CDR3 reads CASSLRGVGEQYF. The CDR3 DNA reads TGTGCCAGCAGCTTAAGGGGAGTTGGCGAGCAGTACTTC.